The T cell receptor beta chain described here comes from a study of technical replicates of blood from a few donors. CDR3 length: 14 amino acids. Germline lookup yields CDR1 LNHNV and CDR2 YYDKDF (reference sequence). The V end lost 1 base, the J end lost 0 bases, and 7 bases lay between the germline ends. Data came from immunoSEQ multiplex PCR; TCRdb stores just in-frame clones and leaves some out. This sample carries about 83,000 clones, roughly 91% of them seen once, and the ten largest clones take approximately 0.41%. Source material: T cells isolated from PBMCs. This sequence originates from a human donor in good health. V gene TRBV15 combines with J gene TRBJ2-7; D is unclear. The CDR3 protein is CATSRAENSYEQYF. The CDR3 DNA follows: TGTGCCACCAGCAGAGCCGAGAACTCCTACGAGCAGTACTTC. Supplemented by reference TRBV15 and TRBJ2-7, the full variable domain reads DAMVIQNPRYQVTQFGKPVTLSCSQTLNHNVMYWYQQKSSQAPKLLFHYYDKDFNNEADTPDNFQSRRPNTSFCFLDIRSPGLGDTAMYLCATSRAENSYEQYFGPGTRLTVT.